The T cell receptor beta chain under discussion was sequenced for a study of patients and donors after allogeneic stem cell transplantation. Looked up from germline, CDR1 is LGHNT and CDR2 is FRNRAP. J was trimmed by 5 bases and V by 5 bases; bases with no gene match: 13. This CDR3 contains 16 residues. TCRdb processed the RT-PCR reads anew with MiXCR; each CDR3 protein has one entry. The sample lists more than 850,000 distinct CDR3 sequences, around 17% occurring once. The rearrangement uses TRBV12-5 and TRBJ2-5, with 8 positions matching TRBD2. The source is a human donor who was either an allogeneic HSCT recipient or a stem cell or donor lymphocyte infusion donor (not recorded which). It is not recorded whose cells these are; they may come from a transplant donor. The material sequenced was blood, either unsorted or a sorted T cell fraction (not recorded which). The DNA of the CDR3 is TGTGCTAGTGGTCCCGCGAGGAGCGGGAGCTTGGAGACCCAGTACTTC. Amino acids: CASGPARSGSLETQYF.